A single sample is the source of the 30 T cell receptor beta chains below, sequenced in a study of blood T cell repertoires in COVID-19. The table came from immunoSEQ multiplex PCR; TCRdb's copy has only in-frame clones and leaves some out. The sample comprises around 130,000 clones, roughly 80% of which are singletons, and 16% rests with the top ten. Sequences were obtained from peripheral blood. Receptor source: a woman aged 50 to 60 with acute or convalescent COVID-19.

The chain joins TRBV12-3 or TRBV12-4 to TRBJ1-4; D is undetermined. With 5 bases removed from V and 8 bases from J, the gap between germline ends came to 12 bases. This CDR3 comprises 13 residues. The CDR3 sequence: CASSLGSKEKLFF. Here the CDR3 DNA reads TGTGCCAGCAGTCTCGGGTCGAAAGAAAAACTGTTTTTT.

The CDR3 DNA reads as TGTGCCAGCAGCCAAGAGACACAGGGGCGGGAGACCCAGTACTTC. Its translation: CASSQETQGRETQYF. This chain joins TRBV3-1 (or the pseudogene TRBV3-2) and TRBJ2-5; 7 bases fit TRBD1. The germline gives CDR1 LGHDT, CDR2 YNNKEL (reference sequence). This CDR3 region has 15 residues. V was clipped by 0 bases and J by 5 bases; unmatched bases: 6.

The chain couples TRBV5-4 to TRBJ2-3, with 8 bases fitting TRBD1. This CDR3 is built from 16 residues. The germline V gene has CDR1 SGHNT and CDR2 YYREEE (reference sequence). The V and J ends lost 3 bases and 4 bases, in that order; junction bases with no gene match: 10. In DNA form, the CDR3 reads TGTGCCAGCAGCTCGTACGCAGGGGGCCTCGCAGATACGCAGTATTTT. The encoded protein is CASSSYAGGLADTQYF.

This sequence joins TRBV11-2 and TRBJ2-5; 13 positions agree with TRBD2. The V and J ends lost 5 bases and 2 bases, in that order; junction bases with no gene match: 5. Germline-derived CDR1 and CDR2 are SGHAT and FQNNGV. This CDR3 region has 16 residues. CDR3 in DNA: TGTGCCAGCAGCCGGGGGACTAGCGGGAAACAAGAGACCCAGTACTTC. Translation: CASSRGTSGKQETQYF.

V gene TRBV4-2 combines with J gene TRBJ1-6, with 7 bases fitting TRBD1. This CDR3 spans 15 amino acids. In germline, CDR1 is LGHNA, CDR2 YNFKEQ. The V segment lost 1 base and the J segment 10 bases; nucleotides outside the gene matches: 7. The CDR3: CASSQATGVGSPLHF. Written as DNA, the CDR3 is TGTGCCAGCAGCCAAGCCACAGGGGTAGGCTCACCCCTCCACTTT.

The chain recombines TRBV5-4 with TRBJ2-2; a possible D gene is TRBD1 (5 bases). The V gene's germline CDR1 is SGHNT and CDR2 YYREEE (reference sequence). The germline V and J ends were trimmed by 5 bases and 6 bases, with 23 bases remaining between them. The CDR3 loop spans 17 amino acids. The CDR3 protein is CASRDRLEVIGAGELFF. The CDR3 DNA reads TGTGCCAGCAGGGACCGCCTTGAGGTTATAGGGGCCGGGGAGCTGTTTTTT.

V is TRBV19 and J is TRBJ1-5; no firm D call. The CDR3 has 16 amino acids. V lost 6 bases and J 0 bases, leaving 15 bases between the germline ends. Per germline, CDR1 LNHDA and CDR2 SQIVND (reference sequence). CDR3 residues: CASSNNQEYSNQPQHF. The CDR3 DNA follows: TGTGCCAGTAGCAACAACCAGGAATATAGCAATCAGCCCCAGCATTTT. The full variable domain, completed using reference TRBV19 and TRBJ1-5, is DGGITQSPKYLFRKEGQNVTLSCEQNLNHDAMYWYRQDPGQGLRLIYYSQIVNDFQKGDIAEGYSVSREKKESFPLTVTSAQKNPTAFYLCASSNNQEYSNQPQHFGDGTRLSIL.

V and J are TRBV9 and TRBJ2-7; weak D call: TRBD2 (5 bases). The CDR3 covers 17 residues. Germline V gene lookup returns CDR1 SGDLS and CDR2 YYNGEE. V dropped 0 bases and J dropped 2 bases, with 18 bases sitting between them. The CDR3 reads CASSVDDLAGDAYEQYF. The DNA for the CDR3 is TGTGCCAGCAGCGTAGATGATTTGGCGGGCGACGCCTACGAGCAGTACTTC.

This chain joins TRBV4-1 and TRBJ2-1; 11 bases line up with TRBD2. Germline values: CDR1 MGHRA, CDR2 YSYEKL. V was clipped by 1 base and J by 2 bases; unmatched bases: 4. The CDR3 sequence is 17 residues long. The CDR3 sequence is CASSQVTSGGPYNEQFF. The CDR3 coding sequence is TGCGCCAGCAGCCAAGTCACTAGCGGGGGACCCTACAATGAGCAGTTCTTC.

This clone was found once. The rearrangement joins TRBV5-1 to TRBJ1-4; 8 nucleotides agree with TRBD1. The CDR3 spans 14 residues. Germline V gene lookup returns CDR1 SGHRS and CDR2 YFSETQ. V was pared by 4 bases and J by 8 bases, with 7 bases of the junction left unmatched. CDR3 residues: CASSPTGQGEKLFF. Written as DNA, the CDR3 is TGCGCCAGCAGCCCTACCGGACAGGGAGAAAAACTGTTTTTT.

The chain employs TRBV27 and TRBJ1-6; D is uncertain. In germline, CDR1 is MNHEY, CDR2 SMNVEV (reference sequence). V was shortened by 8 bases and J by 9 bases, with 17 bases between the two germline ends. The CDR3 sequence is 14 residues long. The CDR3 bases are TGTGCCAGCCGGCGAATCACAACGGGTTCACCCCTCCACTTT. Its protein is CASRRITTGSPLHF.

The genes are TRBV5-8 and TRBJ2-1, with TRBD1 identical over 9 bases. CDR3 length: 16 residues. The trim removed 0 bases at V and 2 bases at J, leaving 3 bases unmatched. Germline CDR1 reads SGHTS; CDR2 reads YDEGEE. CDR3 coding DNA: TGTGCCAGCAGCTTGGACGGGGACAGGGCCTACAATGAGCAGTTCTTC. This gives the protein CASSLDGDRAYNEQFF.

The J gene is TRBJ1-6, the V gene TRBV28; the match to TRBD1 covers 8 bases. J was trimmed by 6 bases and V by 5 bases; bases with no gene match: 6. Per the germline V gene, CDR1 is MDHEN and CDR2 is SYDVKM. The CDR3 runs to 15 residues. The DNA of the CDR3 is TGTGCCAGCAGTCCGGAAGGACAGGGTAATTCACCCCTCCACTTT. The encoded protein is CASSPEGQGNSPLHF.

The rearrangement links TRBV5-1 to TRBJ2-7, with D unclear. V lost 2 bases, J lost 2 bases, and 14 bases lay in between. The germline V gene has CDR1 SGHRS and CDR2 YFSETQ. The CDR3 has 15 residues. The CDR3 spells CASSLGTETTYEQYF. CDR3 sequence (DNA): TGCGCCAGCAGCTTAGGCACGGAGACCACCTACGAGCAGTACTTC.

On this clone: Within the sample, other DNA sequences also encode this same CDR3. This sequence joins TRBV19 and TRBJ2-3, with 9 bases identical to TRBD1. V gave up 5 bases and J gave up 2 bases; unmatched junction bases: 5. CDR1 LNHDA and CDR2 SQIVND come from the germline V gene (reference sequence). The CDR3 spans 15 residues. The CDR3 loop reads CASSGGTGSTDTQYF. The CDR3 region has the DNA TGTGCCAGTAGTGGAGGGACAGGGTCCACAGATACGCAGTATTTT.

V and J are TRBV14 and TRBJ2-3; tentative D call: TRBD2 (7 bases). Germline-derived CDR1 and CDR2 are SGHDN and FVKESK. There are 19 residues in the CDR3. Trimming shortened V by 0 bases and J by 2 bases, and 21 bases separated the two germline ends. The CDR3: CASSQDQLGGAGATDTQYF. The CDR3 region has the DNA TGTGCCAGCAGCCAAGATCAGCTCGGAGGGGCGGGGGCCACAGATACGCAGTATTTT.

The V and J genes are TRBV3-1 (or the pseudogene TRBV3-2) and TRBJ2-2, with 7 bases identical to TRBD1. This CDR3 comprises 16 residues. J lost 3 bases, V lost 2 bases, and 6 bases had no gene match. Germline V gene lookup returns CDR1 LGHDT and CDR2 YNNKEL (reference sequence). In DNA form, the CDR3 reads TGTGCCAGCAGCCAATTACGTCAGGGGGACACCGGGGAGCTGTTTTTT. This codes for CASSQLRQGDTGELFF.

The chain couples TRBV27 to TRBJ1-6; D unclear. The CDR3 length is 15 residues. Deletions cut 5 bases from V and 8 bases from J, with 16 bases between. Looked up from germline, CDR1 is MNHEY and CDR2 is SMNVEV (reference sequence). The CDR3 reads CASSPQYDTHSPLHF. CDR3 sequence (DNA): TGTGCCAGCAGTCCGCAGTACGACACTCATTCACCCCTCCACTTT.

The chain uses TRBV11-2 and TRBJ1-2, with no clear D. V shed 1 base and J shed 0 bases, with 6 bases lying between them. Germline CDR1 reads SGHAT; CDR2 reads FQNNGV. This CDR3 is built from 14 residues. As DNA, the CDR3 is TGTGCCAGCAGCTTAGGGCCGACTAACTATGGCTACACCTTC. Protein: CASSLGPTNYGYTF.

In its sample, this clone was seen once. The V gene is TRBV18, the J gene TRBJ1-1, with unresolved D. V was cut by 5 bases and J by 0 bases, with 4 bases left in between. The CDR3 sequence is 12 residues long. Germline lookup yields CDR1 KGHSH and CDR2 LQKENI. In DNA, the CDR3 is TGTGCCAGCTCAACTATGAACACTGAAGCTTTCTTT. Residues: CASSTMNTEAFF.

This clone was counted once. The chain employs TRBV3-1 (or the pseudogene TRBV3-2) and TRBJ1-1, with D perhaps matching TRBD1 (5 bases). The CDR3 contains 14 residues. Germline lookup yields CDR1 LGHDT and CDR2 YNNKEL (reference sequence). With 2 bases removed from V and 6 bases from J, the gap between germline ends came to 13 bases. CDR3 protein: CASSQPARVAEAFF. CDR3 sequence (DNA): TGTGCCAGCAGCCAACCCGCCAGGGTCGCTGAAGCTTTCTTT.

The rearrangement joins TRBV5-1 to TRBJ2-2; 7 bases align to TRBD1. J was trimmed by 5 bases and V by 4 bases; bases with no gene match: 8. This CDR3 spans 15 amino acids. Germline CDR1 is SGHRS and CDR2 is YFSETQ. CDR3 amino acids: CASSEGTVPTGELFF. The CDR3 DNA reads TGCGCCAGCAGCGAGGGGACAGTCCCGACCGGGGAGCTGTTTTTT.

The chain joins TRBV2 to TRBJ2-4; 11 bases map to TRBD2. V gave up 1 base and J gave up 0 bases; unmatched junction bases: 5. CDR3 length equals 18 residues. Germline V gene data show CDR1 as SNHLY and CDR2 as FYNNEI. CDR3 sequence: CASSEGASGGLAKNIQYF. The CDR3 DNA reads TGTGCCAGCAGTGAAGGTGCTAGCGGGGGGCTAGCCAAAAACATTCAGTACTTC.

The V gene is TRBV7-3, the J gene TRBJ2-1; D is perhaps TRBD1 (5 bases). V lost 1 base and J 5 bases, leaving 6 bases between the germline ends. The CDR3 is 13 residues long. Looked up from germline, CDR1 is SGHTA and CDR2 is FQGTGA. The CDR3 DNA sequence: TGTGCCAGCAGCTTAAAGGGGAACAATGAGCAGTTCTTC. Its translation: CASSLKGNNEQFF.

The table lists this clone with a count of one. The chain has TRBV28 and TRBJ1-6, with TRBD1 identical over 7 bases. The CDR3 is 16 amino acids. The V gene end was trimmed by 4 bases and the J gene end by 4 bases; junction bases not matched to a gene: 7. Germline V gene lookup returns CDR1 MDHEN and CDR2 SYDVKM. DNA for the CDR3: TGTGCCAGCAGTTCCCCGACAGGGACTTATAATTCACCCCTCCACTTT. Protein sequence: CASSSPTGTYNSPLHF. The full variable domain, rest sourced from reference TRBV28 and TRBJ1-6, is DVKVTQSSRYLVKRTGEKVFLECVQDMDHENMFWYRQDPGLGLRLIYFSYDVKMKEKGDIPEGYSVSREKKERFSLILESASTNQTSMYLCASSSPTGTYNSPLHFGNGTRLTVT.

The CDR3 DNA reads TGTGCCAGCAGTGCCTCCAGGGGGTGGAGCACCGGGGAGCTGTTTTTT. Amino acids: CASSASRGWSTGELFF. V gene TRBV25-1 combines with J gene TRBJ2-2, with 7 bases aligning to TRBD1. The V gene end was trimmed by 4 bases and the J gene end by 4 bases; junction bases not matched to a gene: 9. The CDR3 runs to 16 residues. Germline V gene data show CDR1 as MGHDK and CDR2 as SYGVNS.

This clone appeared a single time. This chain joins TRBV3-1 (or the pseudogene TRBV3-2) and TRBJ2-1, with D possibly being TRBD1 (6 bases). The V end lost 3 bases, the J end lost 3 bases, and 9 bases lay between the germline ends. The CDR3 length is 14 residues. Germline V gene lookup returns CDR1 LGHDT and CDR2 YNNKEL (reference sequence). The CDR3 sequence: CASSHPGHYNEQFF. Here the CDR3 DNA reads TGTGCCAGCAGCCATCCGGGACACTACAATGAGCAGTTCTTC.

This sequence joins TRBV6-1 and TRBJ1-5, with 11 bases fitting TRBD1. Trimming at V came to 2 bases and at J to 5 bases, leaving 5 bases not matched to a gene. CDR3 length: 16 residues. Germline lookup yields CDR1 MNHNS and CDR2 SASEGT. CDR3 nucleotides: TGTGCCAGCAGTGAAAGGAGGGGACAGGGGGATCAGCCCCAGCATTTT. Amino acids: CASSERRGQGDQPQHF.

The rearrangement uses TRBV5-4 and TRBJ2-2; 8 bases fit TRBD2. V lost 4 bases, J lost 7 bases, and 6 bases stayed unmatched. This CDR3 comprises 14 residues. Germline V gene sequence: CDR1 SGHNT, CDR2 YYREEE (reference sequence). The CDR3 DNA reads as TGTGCCAGCAGCCCGAGGACTAGCAACGGGGAGCTGTTTTTT. This encodes CASSPRTSNGELFF.

This clone has more than one count but fewer than ten. This sequence joins TRBV9 and TRBJ1-1; D remains unclear. The CDR3 covers 14 residues. Germline V gives CDR1 SGDLS, CDR2 YYNGEE. Trimming shortened V by 0 bases and J by 2 bases, and 8 bases separated the two germline ends. CDR3 sequence: CASSVAAGNTEAFF. In nucleotides, the CDR3 is TGTGCCAGCAGCGTAGCTGCAGGAAACACTGAAGCTTTCTTT.